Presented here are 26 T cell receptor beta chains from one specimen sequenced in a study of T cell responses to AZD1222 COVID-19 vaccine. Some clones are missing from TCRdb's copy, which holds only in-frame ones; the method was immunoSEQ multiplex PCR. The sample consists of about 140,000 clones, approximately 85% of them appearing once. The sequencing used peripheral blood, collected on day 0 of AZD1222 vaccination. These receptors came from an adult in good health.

Here the CDR3 DNA reads TGTGCCAGCAGTTACCGGGTAGCGGGAGGGCCGGGAGAGCAGTACTTC. Residues: CASSYRVAGGPGEQYF. The chain couples TRBV6-2 or TRBV6-3 to TRBJ2-7; 11 nucleotides align to TRBD2. The CDR3 covers 16 residues. CDR1 is MNHEY and CDR2 is SVGEGT in the germline V gene. J was trimmed by 7 bases and V by 2 bases; bases with no gene match: 10.

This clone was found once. CDR3 sequence reads: CSASGDRVDGELFF. The DNA for the CDR3 is TGCAGTGCTAGTGGGGACAGGGTTGACGGGGAGCTGTTTTTT. The genes are TRBV20-1 and TRBJ2-2; 9 bases line up with TRBD1. The CDR3 is made up of 14 amino acids. Germline CDR1 reads DFQATT; CDR2 reads SNEGSKA (reference sequence). V shed 3 bases, J shed 7 bases, and the junction held 6 bases outside the gene matches.

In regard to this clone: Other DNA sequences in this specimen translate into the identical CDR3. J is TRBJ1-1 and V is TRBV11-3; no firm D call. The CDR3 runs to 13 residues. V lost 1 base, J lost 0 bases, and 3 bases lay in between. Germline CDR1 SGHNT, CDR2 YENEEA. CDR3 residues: CASSLGVNTEAFF. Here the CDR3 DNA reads TGTGCCAGCAGCTTAGGGGTGAACACTGAAGCTTTCTTT.

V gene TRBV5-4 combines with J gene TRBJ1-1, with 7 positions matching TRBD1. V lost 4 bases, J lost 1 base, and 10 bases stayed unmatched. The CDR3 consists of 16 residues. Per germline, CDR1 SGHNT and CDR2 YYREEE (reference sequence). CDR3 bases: TGTGCCAGCAGCCCGCCCCGGACAGGTTCGAACACTGAAGCTTTCTTT. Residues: CASSPPRTGSNTEAFF.

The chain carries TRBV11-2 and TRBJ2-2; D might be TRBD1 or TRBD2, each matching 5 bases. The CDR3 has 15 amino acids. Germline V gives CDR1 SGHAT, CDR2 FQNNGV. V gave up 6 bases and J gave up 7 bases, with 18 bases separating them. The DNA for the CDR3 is TGTGCCAGCAGTAGCGCGGTAGGGGTGAGCGGGGAGCTGTTTTTT. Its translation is CASSSAVGVSGELFF.

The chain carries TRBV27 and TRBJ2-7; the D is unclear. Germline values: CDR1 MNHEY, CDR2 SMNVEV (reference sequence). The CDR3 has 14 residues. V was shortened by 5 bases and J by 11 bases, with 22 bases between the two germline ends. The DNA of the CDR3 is TGTGCCAGCAGTCCCCTCCAGATCCAGACCGGCGAGTACTTC. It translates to CASSPLQIQTGEYF.

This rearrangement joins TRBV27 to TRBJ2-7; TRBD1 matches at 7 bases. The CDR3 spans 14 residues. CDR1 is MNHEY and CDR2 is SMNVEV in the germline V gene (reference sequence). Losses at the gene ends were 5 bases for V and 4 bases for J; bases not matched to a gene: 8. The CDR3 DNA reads TGTGCCAGCAGTCAGGTGTACAGGGGATACGAGCAGTACTTC. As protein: CASSQVYRGYEQYF.

CDR3 sequence reads: CASSKGQVYGYTF. CDR3 nucleotide sequence: TGTGCCAGTAGCAAAGGACAGGTATATGGCTACACCTTC. The chain employs TRBV19 and TRBJ1-2; 7 nucleotides line up with TRBD1. Germline V gene lookup returns CDR1 LNHDA and CDR2 SQIVND (reference sequence). There are 13 residues in the CDR3. V was clipped by 6 bases and J by 5 bases; unmatched bases: 6.

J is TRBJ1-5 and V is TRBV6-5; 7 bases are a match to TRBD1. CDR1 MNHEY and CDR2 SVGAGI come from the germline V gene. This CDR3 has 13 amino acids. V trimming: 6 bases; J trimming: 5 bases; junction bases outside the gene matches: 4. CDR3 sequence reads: CASSPDRDQPQHF. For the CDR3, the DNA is TGTGCCAGCAGCCCCGACAGGGATCAGCCCCAGCATTTT.

The CDR3 here is CASSWDTYNSPLHF. CDR3 DNA: TGTGCCAGCAGTTGGGACACCTATAATTCACCCCTCCACTTT. V usage is TRBV6-6 and J usage is TRBJ1-6; tentative D call: TRBD1 (6 bases). V lost 4 bases, J lost 2 bases, and 6 bases lay in between. Germline V lookup: CDR1 MNHNY, CDR2 SVGAGI (reference sequence). The CDR3 is 14 residues long.

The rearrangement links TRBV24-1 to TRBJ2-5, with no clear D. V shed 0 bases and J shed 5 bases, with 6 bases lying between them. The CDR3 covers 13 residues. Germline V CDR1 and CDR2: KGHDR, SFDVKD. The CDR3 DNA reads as TGTGCCACCAGTGATTTGCCCGCGGAGACCCAGTACTTC. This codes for CATSDLPAETQYF.

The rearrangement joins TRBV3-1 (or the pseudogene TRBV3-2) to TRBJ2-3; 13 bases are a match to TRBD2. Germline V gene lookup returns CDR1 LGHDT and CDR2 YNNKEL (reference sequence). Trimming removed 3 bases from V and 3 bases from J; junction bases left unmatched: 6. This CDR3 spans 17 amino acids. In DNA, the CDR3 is TGTGCCAGCAGCCACACTAGCGGGGGGGCGGGGACAGATACGCAGTATTTT. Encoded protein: CASSHTSGGAGTDTQYF.

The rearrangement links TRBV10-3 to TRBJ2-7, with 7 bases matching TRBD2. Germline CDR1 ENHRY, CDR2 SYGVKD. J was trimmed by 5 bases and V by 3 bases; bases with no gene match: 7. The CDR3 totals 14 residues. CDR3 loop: CAISDSGSGHEQYF. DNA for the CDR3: TGTGCCATCAGTGATAGCGGGTCGGGGCACGAGCAGTACTTC.

In nucleotides, the CDR3 is TGTGCCAGTAGTACGACAGCCTCAAATGAAAAACTGTTTTTT. Its translation is CASSTTASNEKLFF. The V gene is TRBV19, the J gene TRBJ1-4; the D gene is possibly TRBD1 (5 bases). Trimming cost V 4 bases and J 5 bases, with 11 bases left between them. The CDR3 is 14 amino acids. The germline V gene encodes CDR1 LNHDA and CDR2 SQIVND (reference sequence).

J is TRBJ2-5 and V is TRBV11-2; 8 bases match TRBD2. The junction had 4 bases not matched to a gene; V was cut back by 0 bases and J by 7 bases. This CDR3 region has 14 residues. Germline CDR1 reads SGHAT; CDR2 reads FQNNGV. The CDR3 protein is CASSLDLLAVTQYF. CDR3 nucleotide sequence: TGTGCCAGCAGCTTAGACTTACTAGCGGTGACCCAGTACTTC.

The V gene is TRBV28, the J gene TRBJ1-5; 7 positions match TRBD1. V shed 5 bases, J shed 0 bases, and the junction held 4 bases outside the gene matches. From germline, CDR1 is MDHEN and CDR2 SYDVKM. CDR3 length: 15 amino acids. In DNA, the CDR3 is TGTGCCAGCAGTAAACAGGGGATTAGCAATCAGCCCCAGCATTTT. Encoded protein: CASSKQGISNQPQHF. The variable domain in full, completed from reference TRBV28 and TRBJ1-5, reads DVKVTQSSRYLVKRTGEKVFLECVQDMDHENMFWYRQDPGLGLRLIYFSYDVKMKEKGDIPEGYSVSREKKERFSLILESASTNQTSMYLCASSKQGISNQPQHFGDGTRLSIL.

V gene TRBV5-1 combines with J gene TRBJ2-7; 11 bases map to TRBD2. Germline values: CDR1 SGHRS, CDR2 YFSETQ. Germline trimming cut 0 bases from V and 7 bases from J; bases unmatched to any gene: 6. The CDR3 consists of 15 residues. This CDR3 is CASSLEASGGLEQYF. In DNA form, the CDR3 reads TGCGCCAGCAGCTTGGAGGCTAGCGGGGGGCTGGAGCAGTACTTC.

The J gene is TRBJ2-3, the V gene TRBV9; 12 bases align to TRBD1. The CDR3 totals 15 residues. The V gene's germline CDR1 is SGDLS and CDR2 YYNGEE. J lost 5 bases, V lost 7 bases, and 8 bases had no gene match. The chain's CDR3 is CASLPGTGGGDTQYF. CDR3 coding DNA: TGTGCCAGCCTCCCAGGGACAGGGGGCGGAGATACGCAGTATTTT. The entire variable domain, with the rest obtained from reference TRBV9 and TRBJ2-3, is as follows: DSGVTQTPKHLITATGQRVTLRCSPRSGDLSVYWYQQSLDQGLQFLIQYYNGEERAKGNILERFSAQQFPDLHSELNLSSLELGDSALYFCASLPGTGGGDTQYFGPGTRLTVL.

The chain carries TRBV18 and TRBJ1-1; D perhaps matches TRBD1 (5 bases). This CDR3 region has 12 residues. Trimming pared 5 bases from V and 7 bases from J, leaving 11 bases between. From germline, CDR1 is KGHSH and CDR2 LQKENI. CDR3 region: CASSSGGVEAFF. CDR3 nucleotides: TGTGCCAGCTCATCCGGGGGGGTTGAAGCTTTCTTT.

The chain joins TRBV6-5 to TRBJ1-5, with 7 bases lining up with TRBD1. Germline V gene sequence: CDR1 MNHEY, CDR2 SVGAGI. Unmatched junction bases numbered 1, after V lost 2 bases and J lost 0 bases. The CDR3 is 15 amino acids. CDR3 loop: CASSYDRASNQPQHF. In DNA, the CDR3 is TGTGCCAGCAGTTACGACAGGGCTAGCAATCAGCCCCAGCATTTT.

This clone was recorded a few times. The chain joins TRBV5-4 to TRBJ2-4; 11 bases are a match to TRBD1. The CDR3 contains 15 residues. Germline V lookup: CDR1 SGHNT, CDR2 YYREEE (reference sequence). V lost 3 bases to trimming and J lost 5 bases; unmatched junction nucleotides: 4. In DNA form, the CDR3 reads TGTGCCAGCAGCTGGCCGGGACAGGGGGAAAACATTCAGTACTTC. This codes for CASSWPGQGENIQYF.

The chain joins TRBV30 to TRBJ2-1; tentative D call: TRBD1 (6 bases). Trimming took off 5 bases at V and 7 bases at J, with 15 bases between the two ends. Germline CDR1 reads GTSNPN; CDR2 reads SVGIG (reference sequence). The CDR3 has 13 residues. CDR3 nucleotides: TGTGCCTGGTCCGTAGGGGGAAGGAATGAGCAGTTCTTC. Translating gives CAWSVGGRNEQFF.

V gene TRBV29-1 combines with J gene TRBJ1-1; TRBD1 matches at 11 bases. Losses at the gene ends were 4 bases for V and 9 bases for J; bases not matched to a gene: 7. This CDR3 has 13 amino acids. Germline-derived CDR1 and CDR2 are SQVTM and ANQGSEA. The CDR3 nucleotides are TGCAGCGTTGCGGACAGGGGGCTACAGAAAGCTTTCTTT. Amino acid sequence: CSVADRGLQKAFF.

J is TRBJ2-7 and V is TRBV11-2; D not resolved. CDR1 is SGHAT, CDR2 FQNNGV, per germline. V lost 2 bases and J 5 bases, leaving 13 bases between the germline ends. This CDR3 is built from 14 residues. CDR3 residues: CASSLNSNAHEQYF. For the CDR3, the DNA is TGTGCCAGCAGCTTAAACAGTAACGCTCACGAGCAGTACTTC.

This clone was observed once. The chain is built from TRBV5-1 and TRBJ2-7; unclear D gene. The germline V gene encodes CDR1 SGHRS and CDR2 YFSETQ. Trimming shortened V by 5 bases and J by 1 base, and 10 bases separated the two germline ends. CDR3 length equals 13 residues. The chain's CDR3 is CASRSGLSYEQYF. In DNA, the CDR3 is TGCGCCAGCAGGTCGGGTCTATCCTACGAGCAGTACTTC.

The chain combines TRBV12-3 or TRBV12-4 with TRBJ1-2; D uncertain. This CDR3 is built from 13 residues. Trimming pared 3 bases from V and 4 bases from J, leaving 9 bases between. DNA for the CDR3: TGTGCCAGCAGTTTCGGGGAGGGCTATGGCTACACCTTC. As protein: CASSFGEGYGYTF.